The 12 T cell receptor beta chains below come from one sample, sequenced in a study of OX40 agonist ivuxolimab in advanced cancers. Sequenced by immunoSEQ multiplex PCR; TCRdb stores in-frame clones only, minus some. The profile shows 25,000 to 35,000 clones, 84% of them singletons. The sample here was CD4+ or CD8+ T cells sorted from blood, taken in a trial of the OX40 agonist ivuxolimab. These receptors all stem from an adult with an advanced solid tumor such as melanoma, head and neck, liver or kidney cancer.

This clone was found once. This sequence joins TRBV4-1 and TRBJ2-3, with 7 bases identical to TRBD2. The CDR3 spans 14 residues. V was pared by 4 bases and J by 4 bases, with 5 bases of the junction left unmatched. Germline V gene lookup returns CDR1 MGHRA and CDR2 YSYEKL. The CDR3 DNA sequence: TGCGCCAGCAGCCCCCTAGCGGCGTCAGATACGCAGTATTTT. Translating it yields CASSPLAASDTQYF.

Concerning this clone itself: The junction shows a germline mismatch at one end, possibly a read error. The chain couples TRBV7-7 to TRBJ2-7, with D unclear. Germline V CDR1 and CDR2: SSHAT, FNYEAQ (reference sequence). The CDR3 has 14 amino acids. The CDR3 nucleotides are TGTGCTAGCAGCTTAGGCGTTGCTTCCTACGAGCAGTACTTC. This gives the protein CASSLGVASYEQYF.

The V and J genes are TRBV9 and TRBJ1-1, with 8 bases that match TRBD1. Germline V gives CDR1 SGDLS, CDR2 YYNGEE. The CDR3 loop spans 13 amino acids. The ends lost 4 bases at V and 4 bases at J; junction bases unmatched: 3. The chain's CDR3 is CASSSGGGTEAFF. The CDR3 region has the DNA TGTGCCAGCAGCTCAGGGGGCGGCACTGAAGCTTTCTTT. The whole variable domain, filled in from reference TRBV9 and TRBJ1-1, reads DSGVTQTPKHLITATGQRVTLRCSPRSGDLSVYWYQQSLDQGLQFLIQYYNGEERAKGNILERFSAQQFPDLHSELNLSSLELGDSALYFCASSSGGGTEAFFGQGTRLTVV.

This clone was counted between two and nine times. The CDR3, as DNA: TGTGCCAGCAGCTTGGAAGGCGGGGGTTACCTAGCTCGGGATACGCAGTATTTT. It encodes CASSLEGGGYLARDTQYF. This chain uses TRBV5-4 with TRBJ2-3; 7 nucleotides align to TRBD2. The length of the CDR3 is 18 residues. V shed 0 bases, J shed 6 bases, and the junction held 16 bases outside the gene matches. The germline V gene has CDR1 SGHNT and CDR2 YYREEE (reference sequence).

V gene TRBV11-2 combines with J gene TRBJ2-2; TRBD1 aligns across 10 bases. Germline V CDR1 and CDR2: SGHAT, FQNNGV. Trimming at V came to 3 bases and at J to 6 bases, leaving 4 bases not matched to a gene. The CDR3 loop spans 15 amino acids. CDR3: CASSFPGQGPGELFF. CDR3 bases: TGTGCCAGCAGCTTCCCGGGACAGGGGCCCGGGGAGCTGTTTTTT.

The chain is built from TRBV2 and TRBJ2-5; 12 nucleotides align to TRBD2. The CDR3 has 18 amino acids. V was pared by 3 bases and J by 5 bases, with 13 bases of the junction left unmatched. Germline V gene lookup returns CDR1 SNHLY and CDR2 FYNNEI. The CDR3 here is CASSDGLAGGPFQETQYF. CDR3 sequence (DNA): TGTGCCAGCAGTGATGGGCTAGCGGGGGGGCCTTTCCAGGAGACCCAGTACTTC.

The chain uses TRBV7-9 and TRBJ2-1; D is possibly TRBD2 (6 bases). Germline V CDR1 and CDR2: SEHNR, FQNEAQ (reference sequence). Trimming took 9 bases from V and 10 from J, leaving 16 bases between them. The CDR3 is 12 residues long. The CDR3 sequence: CAREGPLGEQFF. CDR3 nucleotides: TGTGCCAGGGAGGGCCCCTTGGGGGAGCAGTTCTTC.

A single count supports this clone. The chain combines TRBV4-1 with TRBJ1-4; D might be TRBD1 (5 bases). V lost 0 bases, J lost 4 bases, and 12 bases lay in between. The CDR3 extends over 16 amino acids. Germline values: CDR1 MGHRA, CDR2 YSYEKL. The CDR3 sequence: CASSQDQKGVNEKLFF. The CDR3 nucleotides read TGCGCCAGCAGCCAAGATCAGAAAGGGGTTAATGAAAAACTGTTTTTT.

The chain is built from TRBV13 and TRBJ2-7; TRBD1 matches 9 bases. The junction had 4 bases not matched to a gene; V was cut back by 5 bases and J by 2 bases. The V gene's germline CDR1 is PRHDT and CDR2 FYEKMQ (reference sequence). This CDR3 is 14 amino acids long. CDR3 sequence reads: CASSPDRGAYEQYF. The CDR3, as DNA: TGTGCCAGCAGCCCGGACAGGGGCGCCTACGAGCAGTACTTC.

The rearrangement uses TRBV6-5 and TRBJ1-2, with TRBD1 matching 8 bases. Germline assignment: CDR1 MNHEY and CDR2 SVGAGI. Trimming cost V 4 bases and J 2 bases; bases outside gene matches: 6. The CDR3 totals 15 residues. For the CDR3, the DNA is TGTGCCAGCAGTTCCCGACAGGGGACCAACTATGGCTACACCTTC. The encoded protein is CASSSRQGTNYGYTF.

This chain uses TRBV9 with TRBJ1-1; no definite D call. The CDR3 runs to 15 residues. Germline CDR1 SGDLS, CDR2 YYNGEE. V gave up 0 bases and J gave up 4 bases, with 13 bases separating them. CDR3 residues: CASSVDVSYGTEAFF. As DNA, the CDR3 is TGTGCCAGCAGCGTAGACGTTTCATACGGCACTGAAGCTTTCTTT.

The chain combines TRBV23-1 with TRBJ1-5; weak D call: TRBD1 (5 bases). TRBV23-1 is recorded as an ORF, its role being uncertain. Trimming pared 4 bases from V and 0 bases from J, leaving 16 bases between. The CDR3 loop spans 17 amino acids. CDR3 DNA sequence: TGCGCCAGCAGTCTCGATTCCGCAGGGTATAGCAATCAGCCCCAGCATTTT. It encodes CASSLDSAGYSNQPQHF.